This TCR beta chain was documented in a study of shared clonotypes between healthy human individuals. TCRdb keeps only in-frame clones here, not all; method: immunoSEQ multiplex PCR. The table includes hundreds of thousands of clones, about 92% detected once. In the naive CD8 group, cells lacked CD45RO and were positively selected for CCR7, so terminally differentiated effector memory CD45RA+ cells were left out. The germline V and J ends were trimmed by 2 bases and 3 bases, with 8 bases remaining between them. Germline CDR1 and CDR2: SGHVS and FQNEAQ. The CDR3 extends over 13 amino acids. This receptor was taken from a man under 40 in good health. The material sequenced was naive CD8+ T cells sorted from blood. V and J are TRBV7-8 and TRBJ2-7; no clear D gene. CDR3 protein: CASSLPDGYEQYF. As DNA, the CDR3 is TGTGCCAGCAGCTTACCGGACGGCTACGAGCAGTACTTC.